This T cell receptor (beta chain) was documented in a study of blood T cells in healthy people across ages. General study points: While age rose, TCR beta diversity per million T cells dropped in a roughly linear way. CMV infection status of these donors was not known.

A second 7 to 11 cycle PCR used barcoded and J-beta primers. Each cDNA was tagged by a template-switch adaptor containing 12 random nucleotides. TCRdb re-derived calls from the 5' RACE reads in MiXCR, one entry per CDR3 protein. The profile shows 800,000 to 950,000 distinct CDR3 sequences, under 40% of them singletons. The CDR3 is 17 residues long. The ends were cut back, 3 bases at V and 5 bases at J, with 21 bases in the middle. Details on this clonotype: Its antigen is unidentified.

This TCR derives from a man in his late teens or twenties in good health. The specimen sequenced was blood. V usage is TRBV12-3 or TRBV12-4 and J usage is TRBJ2-3, with D perhaps matching TRBD2 (7 bases). Here the CDR3 reads CASSFGLGGAMRDTQYF. The CDR3 DNA reads TGTGCCAGCAGTTTCGGGTTGGGGGGGGCGATGCGAGATACGCAGTATTTT.